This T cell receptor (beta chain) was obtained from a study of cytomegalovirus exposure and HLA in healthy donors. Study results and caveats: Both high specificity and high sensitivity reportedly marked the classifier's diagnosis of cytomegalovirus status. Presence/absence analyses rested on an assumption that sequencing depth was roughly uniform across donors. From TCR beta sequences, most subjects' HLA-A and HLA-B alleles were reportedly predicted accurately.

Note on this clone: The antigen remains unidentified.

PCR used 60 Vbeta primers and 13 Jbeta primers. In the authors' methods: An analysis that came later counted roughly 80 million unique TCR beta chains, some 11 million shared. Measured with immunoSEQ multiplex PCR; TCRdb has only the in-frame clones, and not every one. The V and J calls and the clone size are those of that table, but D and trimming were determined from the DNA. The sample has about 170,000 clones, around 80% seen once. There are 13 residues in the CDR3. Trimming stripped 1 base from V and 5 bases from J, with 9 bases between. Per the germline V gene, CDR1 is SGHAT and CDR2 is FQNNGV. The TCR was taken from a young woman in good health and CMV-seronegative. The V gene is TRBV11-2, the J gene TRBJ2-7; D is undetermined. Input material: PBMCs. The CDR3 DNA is TGTGCCAGCAGCTTAGTTGTGGTAGACGAGCAGTACTTC. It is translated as CASSLVVVDEQYF.